One TCR beta chain is described in this entry. Profiled with immunoSEQ multiplex PCR; TCRdb holds only in-frame clones, not every one. The sample carries approximately 90,000 clones, about 87% recorded once. Germline V CDR1 and CDR2: GTSNPN, SVGIG (reference sequence). This CDR3 has 16 amino acids. Trimming stripped 0 bases from V and 0 bases from J, with 12 bases between. This record comes from a study of blood T cell repertoires in COVID-19. The material sequenced was peripheral blood. This chain joins TRBV30 and TRBJ1-3; D gene unclear. The source is a man between 60 and 75 years old with acute or convalescent COVID-19. CDR3 sequence reads: CAWSVRTLSSGNTIYF. The CDR3 coding sequence is TGTGCCTGGAGTGTACGTACTCTTAGCTCTGGAAACACCATATATTTT.